This record concerns one T cell receptor beta chain sequence. What it binds is not known. Approximately 3,600 ng of total RNA went into each TCR library. UMIs incorporating a 6-nucleotide sample barcode were appended by means of template switching. For both chains, the TCRalpha and TCRbeta cDNA went through two nested PCRs of about 15 and 9 cycles. TCRdb re-called the 5' RACE reads; one entry per CDR3 protein, DNA not given. Its clone listing holds more than 350,000 distinct CDR3 sequences. This CDR3 is built from 14 residues. In germline, CDR1 is SGDLS, CDR2 YYNGEE. The data derive from a study of monozygotic twins with inflammatory bowel disease. Regarding the study as a whole: Differing immunosuppressive treatments may have added variability to patient repertoires.

Sequences were obtained from blood. The chain recombines TRBV9 with TRBJ2-7; checking the TCRdb D call of TRBD2 is not possible without DNA. The sequence came from a human donor with ulcerative colitis or Crohn's disease, or a healthy co-twin of an affected twin (not recorded which). The CDR3 region is CASSVWGSPYEQYF.